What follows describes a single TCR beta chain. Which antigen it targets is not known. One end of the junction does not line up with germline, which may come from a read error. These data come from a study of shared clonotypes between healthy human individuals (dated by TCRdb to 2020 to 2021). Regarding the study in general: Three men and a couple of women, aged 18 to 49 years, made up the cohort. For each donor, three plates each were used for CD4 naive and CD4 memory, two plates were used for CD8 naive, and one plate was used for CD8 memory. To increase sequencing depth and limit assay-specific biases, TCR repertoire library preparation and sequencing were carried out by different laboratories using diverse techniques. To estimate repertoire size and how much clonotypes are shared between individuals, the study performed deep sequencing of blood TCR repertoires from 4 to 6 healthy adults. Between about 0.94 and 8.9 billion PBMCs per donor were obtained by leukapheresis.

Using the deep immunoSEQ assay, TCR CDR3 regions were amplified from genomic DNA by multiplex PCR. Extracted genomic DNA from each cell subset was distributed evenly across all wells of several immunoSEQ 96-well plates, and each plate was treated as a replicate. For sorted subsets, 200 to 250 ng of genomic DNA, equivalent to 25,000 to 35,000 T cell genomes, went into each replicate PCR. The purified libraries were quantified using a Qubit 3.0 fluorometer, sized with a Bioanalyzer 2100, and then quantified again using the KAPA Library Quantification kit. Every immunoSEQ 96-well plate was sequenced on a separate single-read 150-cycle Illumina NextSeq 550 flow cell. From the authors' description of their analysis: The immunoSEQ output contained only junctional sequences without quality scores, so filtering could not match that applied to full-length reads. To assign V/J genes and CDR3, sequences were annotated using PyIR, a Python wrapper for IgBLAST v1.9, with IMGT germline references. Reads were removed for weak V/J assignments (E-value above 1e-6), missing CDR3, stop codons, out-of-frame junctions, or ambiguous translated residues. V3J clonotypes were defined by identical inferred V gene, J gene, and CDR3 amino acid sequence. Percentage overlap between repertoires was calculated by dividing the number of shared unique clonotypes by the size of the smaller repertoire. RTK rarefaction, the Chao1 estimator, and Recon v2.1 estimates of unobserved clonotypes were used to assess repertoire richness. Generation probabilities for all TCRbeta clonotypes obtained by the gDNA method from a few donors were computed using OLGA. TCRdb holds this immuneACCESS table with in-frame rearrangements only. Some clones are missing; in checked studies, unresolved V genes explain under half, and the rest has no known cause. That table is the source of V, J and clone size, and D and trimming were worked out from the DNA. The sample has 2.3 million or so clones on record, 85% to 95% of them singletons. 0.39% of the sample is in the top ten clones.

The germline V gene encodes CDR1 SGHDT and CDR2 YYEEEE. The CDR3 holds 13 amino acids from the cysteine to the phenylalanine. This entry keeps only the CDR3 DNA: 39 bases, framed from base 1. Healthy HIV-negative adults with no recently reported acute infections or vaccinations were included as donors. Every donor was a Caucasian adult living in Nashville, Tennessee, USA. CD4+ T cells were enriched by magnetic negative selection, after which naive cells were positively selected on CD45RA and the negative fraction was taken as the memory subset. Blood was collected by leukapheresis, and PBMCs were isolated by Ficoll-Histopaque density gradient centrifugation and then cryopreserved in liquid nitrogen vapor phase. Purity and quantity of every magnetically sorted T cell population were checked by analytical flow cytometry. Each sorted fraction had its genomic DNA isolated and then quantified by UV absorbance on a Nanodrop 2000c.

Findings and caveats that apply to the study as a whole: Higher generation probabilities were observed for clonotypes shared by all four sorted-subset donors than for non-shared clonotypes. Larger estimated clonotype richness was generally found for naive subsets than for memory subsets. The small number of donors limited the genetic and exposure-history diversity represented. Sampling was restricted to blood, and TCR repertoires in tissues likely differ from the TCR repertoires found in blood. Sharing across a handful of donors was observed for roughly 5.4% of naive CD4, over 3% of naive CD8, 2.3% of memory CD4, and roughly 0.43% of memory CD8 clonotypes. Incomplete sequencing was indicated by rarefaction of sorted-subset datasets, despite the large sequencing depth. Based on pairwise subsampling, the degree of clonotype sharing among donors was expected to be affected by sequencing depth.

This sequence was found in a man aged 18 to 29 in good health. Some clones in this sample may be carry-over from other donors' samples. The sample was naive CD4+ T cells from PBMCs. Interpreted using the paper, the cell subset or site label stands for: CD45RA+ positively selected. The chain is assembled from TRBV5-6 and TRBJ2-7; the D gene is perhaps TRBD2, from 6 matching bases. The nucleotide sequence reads TGTGCCAGCAGTTACCCCCCGAGGAGGGTTCAGAACTTC. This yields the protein CASSYPPRRVQNF.